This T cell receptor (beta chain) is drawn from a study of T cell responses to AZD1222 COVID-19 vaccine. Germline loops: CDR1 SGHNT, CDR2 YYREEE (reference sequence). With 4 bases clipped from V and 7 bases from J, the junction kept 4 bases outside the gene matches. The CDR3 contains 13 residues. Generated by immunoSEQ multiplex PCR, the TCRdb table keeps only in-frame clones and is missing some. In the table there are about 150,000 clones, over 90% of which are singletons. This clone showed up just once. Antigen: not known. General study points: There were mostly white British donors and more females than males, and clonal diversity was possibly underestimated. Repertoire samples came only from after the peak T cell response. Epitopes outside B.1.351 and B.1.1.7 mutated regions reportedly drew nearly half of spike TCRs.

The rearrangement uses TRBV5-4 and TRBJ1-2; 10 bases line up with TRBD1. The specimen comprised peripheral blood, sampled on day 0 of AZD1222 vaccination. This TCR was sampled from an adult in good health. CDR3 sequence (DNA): TGTGCCAGCAGCCGGGACAGGGGAGGTGGCTACACCTTC. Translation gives CASSRDRGGGYTF.